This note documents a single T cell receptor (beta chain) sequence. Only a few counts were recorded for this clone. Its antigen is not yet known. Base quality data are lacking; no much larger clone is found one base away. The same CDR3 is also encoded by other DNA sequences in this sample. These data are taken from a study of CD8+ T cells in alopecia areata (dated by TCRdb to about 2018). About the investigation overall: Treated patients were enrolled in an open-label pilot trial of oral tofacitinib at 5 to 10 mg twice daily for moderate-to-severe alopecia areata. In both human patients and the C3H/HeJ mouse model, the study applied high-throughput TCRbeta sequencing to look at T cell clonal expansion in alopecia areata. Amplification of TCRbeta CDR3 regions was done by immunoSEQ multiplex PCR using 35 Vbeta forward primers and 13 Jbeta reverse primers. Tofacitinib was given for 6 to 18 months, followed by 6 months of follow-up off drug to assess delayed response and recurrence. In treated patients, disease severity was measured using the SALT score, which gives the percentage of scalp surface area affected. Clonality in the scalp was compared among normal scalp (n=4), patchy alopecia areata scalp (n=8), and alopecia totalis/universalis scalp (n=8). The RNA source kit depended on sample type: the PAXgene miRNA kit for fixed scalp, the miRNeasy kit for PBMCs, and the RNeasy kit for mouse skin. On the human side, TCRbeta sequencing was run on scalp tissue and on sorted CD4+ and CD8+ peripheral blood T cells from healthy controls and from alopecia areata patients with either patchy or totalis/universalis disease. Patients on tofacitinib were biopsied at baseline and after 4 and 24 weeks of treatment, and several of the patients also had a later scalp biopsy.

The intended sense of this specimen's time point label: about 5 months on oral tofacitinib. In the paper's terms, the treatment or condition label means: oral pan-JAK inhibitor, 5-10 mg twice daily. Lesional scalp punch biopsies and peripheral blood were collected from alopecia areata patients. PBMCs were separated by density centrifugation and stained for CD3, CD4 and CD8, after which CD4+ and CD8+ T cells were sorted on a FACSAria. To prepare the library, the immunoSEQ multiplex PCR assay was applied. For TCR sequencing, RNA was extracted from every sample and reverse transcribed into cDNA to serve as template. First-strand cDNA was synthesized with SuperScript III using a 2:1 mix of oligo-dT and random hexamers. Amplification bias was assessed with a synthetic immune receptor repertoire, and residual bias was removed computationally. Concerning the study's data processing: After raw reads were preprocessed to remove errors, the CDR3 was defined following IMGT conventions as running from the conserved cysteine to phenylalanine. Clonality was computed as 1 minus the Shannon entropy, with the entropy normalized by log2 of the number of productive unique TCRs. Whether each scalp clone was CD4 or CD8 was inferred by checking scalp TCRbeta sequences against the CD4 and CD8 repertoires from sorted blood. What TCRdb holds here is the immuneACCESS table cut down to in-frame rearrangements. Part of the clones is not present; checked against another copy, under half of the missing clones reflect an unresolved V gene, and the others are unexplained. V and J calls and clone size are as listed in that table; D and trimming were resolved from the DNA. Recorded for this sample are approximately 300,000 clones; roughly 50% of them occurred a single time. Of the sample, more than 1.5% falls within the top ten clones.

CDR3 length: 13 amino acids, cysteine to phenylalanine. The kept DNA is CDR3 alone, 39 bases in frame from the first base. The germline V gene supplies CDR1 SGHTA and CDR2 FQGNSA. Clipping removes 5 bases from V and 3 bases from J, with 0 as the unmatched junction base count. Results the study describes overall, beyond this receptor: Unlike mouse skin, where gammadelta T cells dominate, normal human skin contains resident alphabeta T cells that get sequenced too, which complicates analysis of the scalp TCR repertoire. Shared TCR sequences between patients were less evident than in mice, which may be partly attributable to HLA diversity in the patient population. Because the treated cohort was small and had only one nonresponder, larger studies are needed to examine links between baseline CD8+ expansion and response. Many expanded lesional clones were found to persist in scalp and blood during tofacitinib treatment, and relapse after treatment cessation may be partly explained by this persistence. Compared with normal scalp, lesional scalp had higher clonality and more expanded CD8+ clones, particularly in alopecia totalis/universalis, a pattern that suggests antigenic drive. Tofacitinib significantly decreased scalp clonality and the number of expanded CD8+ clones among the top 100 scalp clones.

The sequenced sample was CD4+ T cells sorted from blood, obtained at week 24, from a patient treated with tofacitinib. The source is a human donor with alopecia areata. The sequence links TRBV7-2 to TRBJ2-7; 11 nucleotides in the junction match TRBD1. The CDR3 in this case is CASSGTGGYEQYF. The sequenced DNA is TGTGCCAGCAGCGGGACAGGGGGCTACGAGCAGTACTTC.